These 19 T cell receptor beta chains originate from one sample sequenced in a study of T cells expressing NK-cell markers (TCRdb year 2020). The protocol used for the library was 5' RACE. Sequencing relied on an Illumina HiSeq 2000. Each CDR3 protein sequence appears as one entry after TCRdb reprocessed the reads, and no DNA is included. The table held for this sample gives a few hundred thousand distinct CDR3 sequences. The ten largest clones add up to roughly 0.4% of the sample. The sample was blood T cells: a sorted CD56 or NKG2C T cell subset, CD4+ or CD8+ T cells, or bulk PBMC T cells (not recorded which). The receptor set was obtained from a man in his late teens or twenties in good health. Donor details come from another sample of the same person, matched by shared clones.

The genes are TRBV29-1 and TRBJ1-1. The CDR3 sequence is 13 residues long. Germline lookup yields CDR1 SQVTM and CDR2 ANQGSEA. The CDR3 loop reads CSVEAHIDTEAFF.

The gene calls are TRBV6-5 and TRBJ2-1. The V gene's germline CDR1 is MNHEY and CDR2 SVGAGI. The CDR3 runs 11 residues. The CDR3 here is CASKNSVEQFF.

V is TRBV7-8 and J is TRBJ2-7; without DNA, the TCRdb call of TRBD2 cannot be checked. CDR1 SGHVS and CDR2 FQNEAQ come from the germline V gene. The CDR3 is 14 amino acids. The CDR3 spells CASSTVGTSYEQYF.

The V and J genes are TRBV19 and TRBJ1-5. CDR3 length equals 12 residues. Germline V gene lookup returns CDR1 LNHDA and CDR2 SQIVND (reference sequence). This chain's CDR3 is CASSINELPQHF.

V usage is TRBV6-2 or TRBV6-3 and J usage is TRBJ2-7. Germline-derived CDR1 and CDR2 are MNHEY and SVGEGT. The CDR3 runs to 13 residues. CDR3: CASRPTGLYEQYF.

The rearrangement joins TRBV7-2 to TRBJ2-5; TCRdb's D call of TRBD2 is untestable without DNA. Germline loops: CDR1 SGHTA, CDR2 FQGNSA. CDR3 length: 16 amino acids. The CDR3 region is CASSLGRGRLSETQYF.

V and J are TRBV7-2 and TRBJ2-1; TCRdb names TRBD1, which stays unverified in the absence of DNA. The CDR3 is made up of 15 amino acids. Looked up from germline, CDR1 is SGHTA and CDR2 is FQGNSA. CDR3 loop: CASRPPGQKYNEQFF.

The V and J genes are TRBV5-6 and TRBJ2-1; the D call of TRBD2 rests on TCRdb alone, since no DNA is present to check it. Per the germline V gene, CDR1 is SGHDT and CDR2 is YYEEEE. This CDR3 comprises 13 residues. CDR3 sequence: CASSLASGRARFF.

V usage is TRBV7-3 and J usage is TRBJ2-1; TCRdb's D call, TRBD2, is unchecked because there is no DNA. CDR3 length equals 15 residues. Germline values: CDR1 SGHTA, CDR2 FQGTGA. The CDR3 sequence: CASSPTSGSHNEQFF.

The V call is TRBV19, the J call TRBJ2-6; without DNA, the TCRdb call of TRBD1 cannot be checked. The CDR3 length is 17 residues. CDR1 and CDR2 (germline): LNHDA, SQIVND (reference sequence). The CDR3 sequence: CASTMIAGRAGANVLTF.

The chain couples TRBV24-1 to TRBJ2-1; TCRdb indicates TRBD2, and absent DNA this call remains unverified. The CDR3 loop spans 15 amino acids. Germline-derived CDR1 and CDR2 are KGHDR and SFDVKD. The CDR3 sequence is CATSDYPSGTAEQFF.

The chain is built from TRBV19 and TRBJ1-1. CDR3 size: 12 residues. Germline-derived CDR1 and CDR2 are LNHDA and SQIVND (reference sequence). CDR3 residues: CASSILGTEAFF.

This chain links TRBV12-3 or TRBV12-4 with TRBJ1-5; lacking DNA, the TRBD1 call made by TCRdb goes unchecked. CDR3 length: 14 amino acids. The CDR3 loop reads CASSFDRGGQPQHF.

The rearrangement uses TRBV7-2 and TRBJ2-5; TCRdb reports TRBD1, a call that lacks DNA to check it against. CDR3 length: 16 residues. From germline, CDR1 is SGHTA and CDR2 FQGNSA. CDR3 sequence: CASSFRTGGVKETQYF.

V usage is TRBV29-1 and J usage is TRBJ1-5; TCRdb indicates TRBD1, and absent DNA this call remains unverified. Germline-derived CDR1 and CDR2 are SQVTM and ANQGSEA. This CDR3 is built from 13 residues. The CDR3 loop is CSAEGAGGGPQHF.

CDR3 residues: CSLGQLTDTQYF. The chain links TRBV29-1 to TRBJ2-3; absent DNA, TCRdb's TRBD1 call cannot be checked. Germline lookup yields CDR1 SQVTM and CDR2 ANQGSEA. The CDR3 is 12 residues long.

The rearrangement joins TRBV20-1 to TRBJ2-7; TCRdb picks TRBD2, but there is no DNA to check that call. Germline CDR1 reads DFQATT; CDR2 reads SNEGSKA (reference sequence). The CDR3 runs to 13 residues. CDR3 region: CSASSGNTYEQYF.

The rearrangement uses TRBV20-1 and TRBJ2-1; TCRdb gives TRBD1 as the D gene, but with no DNA this cannot be confirmed. In germline, CDR1 is DFQATT, CDR2 SNEGSKA (reference sequence). There are 11 residues in the CDR3. This CDR3 reads CSGADRNEQFF.

The CDR3 is CASSFRRGKETQYF. J is TRBJ2-5 and V is TRBV11-3; TCRdb names TRBD2, which stays unverified in the absence of DNA. The germline V gene encodes CDR1 SGHNT and CDR2 YENEEA. This CDR3 region has 14 residues.